This passage covers 3 T cell receptor beta chains from one sample sequenced in a study of blood T cell repertoires in COVID-19. TCRdb keeps only in-frame clones here, not all; method: immunoSEQ multiplex PCR. The table records 150,000 or so clones, around 83% of them present only once. Input material: peripheral blood. These receptors were collected from a middle-aged man with active or convalescent COVID-19.

The chain employs TRBV11-2 and TRBJ2-2; the D gene is possibly TRBD1 (6 bases). The CDR3 runs 13 residues. V was shortened by 5 bases and J by 6 bases, with 10 bases between the two germline ends. Germline V gene data show CDR1 as SGHAT and CDR2 as FQNNGV. The CDR3 DNA is TGTGCCAGCAGCAAACAGGGTTCCGGGGAGCTGTTTTTT. It translates to CASSKQGSGELFF.

The J gene is TRBJ1-2, the V gene TRBV4-3, with 7 bases fitting TRBD1. CDR1 and CDR2 (germline): LGHNA, YSLEER. The trim removed 3 bases at V and 0 bases at J, leaving 4 bases unmatched. The CDR3 is 15 residues long. CDR3 region: CASSQGDRANYGYTF. The CDR3 DNA reads as TGCGCCAGCAGCCAGGGGGACAGAGCTAACTATGGCTACACCTTC.

The table lists this clone with a few counts. V and J are TRBV3-1 (or the pseudogene TRBV3-2) and TRBJ1-1; 9 bases line up with TRBD1. Unmatched junction bases numbered 14, after V lost 1 base and J lost 5 bases. The CDR3 consists of 18 residues. Germline CDR1 LGHDT, CDR2 YNNKEL (reference sequence). The chain's CDR3 is CASSQVKVSDRGGTEAFF. The CDR3 nucleotides read TGTGCCAGCAGCCAAGTAAAAGTATCGGACAGGGGTGGGACTGAAGCTTTCTTT.